This T cell receptor (beta chain) is from a study of blood T cell repertoires in COVID-19. For the study at large: Specimens from acute and convalescent COVID-19 originated in the United States, Italy and Spain.

CDR3 length: 12 residues. V lost 6 bases and J 8 bases, leaving 13 bases between the germline ends. Measured with immunoSEQ multiplex PCR; TCRdb has only the in-frame clones, and not every one. The repertoire has around 180,000 clones, almost 80% of them found once; the top ten carry about 18%. Sequenced sample: peripheral blood. The chain employs TRBV12-3 or TRBV12-4 and TRBJ1-2; possibly TRBD1 for D (6 bases). The receptor comes from a man aged 55 to 70 with active or convalescent COVID-19. CDR3 in amino acids: CASSATGLGYTF. For the CDR3, the DNA is TGTGCCAGCAGCGCCACAGGGCTGGGCTACACCTTC.